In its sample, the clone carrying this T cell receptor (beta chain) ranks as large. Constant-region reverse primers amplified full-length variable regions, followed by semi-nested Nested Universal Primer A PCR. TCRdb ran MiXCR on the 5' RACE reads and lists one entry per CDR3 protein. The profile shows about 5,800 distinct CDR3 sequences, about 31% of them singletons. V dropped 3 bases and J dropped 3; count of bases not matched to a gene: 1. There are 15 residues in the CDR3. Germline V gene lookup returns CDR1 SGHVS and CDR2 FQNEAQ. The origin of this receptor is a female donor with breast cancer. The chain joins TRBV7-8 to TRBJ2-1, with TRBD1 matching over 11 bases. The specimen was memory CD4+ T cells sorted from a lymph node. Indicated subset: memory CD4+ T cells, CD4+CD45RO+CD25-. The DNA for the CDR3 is TGTGCCAGCAGCTTGGACAGGGGGCTCTACAATGAGCAGTTCTTC. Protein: CASSLDRGLYNEQFF.